These 10 T cell receptor beta chains came from one sample sequenced in a study of blood T cell repertoires in COVID-19. The data were produced by immunoSEQ multiplex PCR, yet TCRdb's version contains in-frame clones alone and is incomplete. The sample yields more than 130,000 clones, under 85% seen once. Sequencing used peripheral blood. Every receptor here comes from a human donor in a cohort sampled during active COVID-19.

This rearrangement joins TRBV28 to TRBJ2-5; the D gene is possibly TRBD2 (6 bases). Germline V CDR1 and CDR2: MDHEN, SYDVKM. The CDR3 sequence is 15 residues long. The ends were cut back, 4 bases at V and 2 bases at J, with 14 bases in the middle. CDR3 in DNA: TGTGCCAGCAGTTCTGGAAACCGGGGGCAAGAGACCCAGTACTTC. Translation gives CASSSGNRGQETQYF.

This clone has a single count. The rearrangement uses TRBV18 and TRBJ2-2, with D possibly matching TRBD1 (6 bases). The germline V gene encodes CDR1 KGHSH and CDR2 LQKENI. This CDR3 comprises 15 residues. Trimming removed 2 bases at V and 2 bases at J, with 9 bases between. The DNA for the CDR3 is TGTGCCAGCTCACCATCGGACAGAAACACCGGGGAGCTGTTTTTT. This translates into CASSPSDRNTGELFF.

This clone has just a few counts. This chain uses TRBV13 with TRBJ2-7; a possible D gene is TRBD1 (5 bases). V lost 5 bases to trimming and J lost 3 bases, with 17 bases between them. This CDR3 is 15 amino acids long. Per germline, CDR1 PRHDT and CDR2 FYEKMQ (reference sequence). This chain's CDR3 is CASSRTDSYYYEQYF. CDR3 DNA sequence: TGTGCCAGCAGCCGGACCGACAGCTACTACTACGAGCAGTACTTC.

The V call is TRBV19, the J call TRBJ2-2; 7 positions match TRBD2. Trimming removed 3 bases from V and 4 bases from J; junction bases left unmatched: 8. Germline V gene lookup returns CDR1 LNHDA and CDR2 SQIVND (reference sequence). This CDR3 has 16 residues. The CDR3 nucleotides are TGTGCCAGTAGTATTTCTTCCCAGCGGGGCACCGGGGAGCTGTTTTTT. Its translation: CASSISSQRGTGELFF.

The chain recombines TRBV7-2 with TRBJ1-1; D perhaps matches TRBD1 (5 bases). This CDR3 comprises 17 residues. Germline V gene data show CDR1 as SGHTA and CDR2 as FQGNSA. The V end was cut by 5 bases, the J end by 2 bases, with 21 bases between. The CDR3 DNA reads as TGTGCCAGCAGCATACGGGGGACCCCAAAATATAACACTGAAGCTTTCTTT. It translates to CASSIRGTPKYNTEAFF. The full variable domain, completed using reference TRBV7-2 and TRBJ1-1, is GAGVSQSPSNKVTEKGKDVELRCDPISGHTALYWYRQSLGQGLEFLIYFQGNSAPDKSGLPSDRFSAERTGGSVSTLTIQRTQQEDSAVYLCASSIRGTPKYNTEAFFGQGTRLTVV.

This rearrangement joins TRBV7-9 to TRBJ2-1; TRBD1 matches 7 bases. After removal of 3 bases from V and 1 base from J, the junction contained 6 bases not matched to a gene. CDR1 and CDR2 (germline): SEHNR, FQNEAQ (reference sequence). The CDR3 has 16 residues. CDR3 in DNA: TGTGCCAGCAGCTTGGCCGGGACAGTTTCCTACAATGAGCAGTTCTTC. Its protein product is CASSLAGTVSYNEQFF.

The chain has TRBV30 and TRBJ2-7; D ambiguous. This CDR3 is 11 amino acids long. The germline V gene encodes CDR1 GTSNPN and CDR2 SVGIG (reference sequence). V was cut by 1 base and J by 6 bases, with 7 bases left in between. CDR3: CAWSASLEQYF. CDR3 coding DNA: TGTGCCTGGAGTGCCAGTCTCGAGCAGTACTTC.

In the case of this clone: The same CDR3 can be traced to other DNA sequences in this sample. J is TRBJ1-1 and V is TRBV29-1, with 7 bases that match TRBD1. Per the germline V gene, CDR1 is SQVTM and CDR2 is ANQGSEA. The CDR3 runs 13 residues. With V trimmed by 3 bases and J by 0 bases, 1 base remained unmatched. The CDR3 spells CSVETGMNTEAFF. The CDR3 DNA sequence: TGCAGCGTTGAGACAGGGATGAACACTGAAGCTTTCTTT.

The rearrangement joins TRBV27 to TRBJ1-4; 9 bases match TRBD1. CDR3 size: 16 residues. Germline CDR1 is MNHEY and CDR2 is SMNVEV (reference sequence). Trimming cost V 6 bases and J 3 bases; bases outside gene matches: 8. CDR3 DNA: TGTGCCAGCAGCCTGATAGGACAGGGGCCTAATGAAAAACTGTTTTTT. It codes for CASSLIGQGPNEKLFF.

The rearrangement joins TRBV4-2 to TRBJ1-2; D possibly corresponds to TRBD1 (6 bases). The ends were cut back, 4 bases at V and 4 bases at J, with 16 bases in the middle. The CDR3 runs 15 residues. The germline gives CDR1 LGHNA, CDR2 YNFKEQ. The CDR3 nucleotides are TGTGCCAGCAGCCCCTCGACAGGCAGTCTCTATGGCTACACCTTC. Translating gives CASSPSTGSLYGYTF.